The T cell receptor (beta chain) under discussion was sequenced for a study of tumor-infiltrating lymphocytes in primary liver carcinoma. RNA isolated from unsorted whole blood supplied the blood RNA, with germline DNA also extracted. Before surgery, approximately 4 milliliters of EDTA blood were taken. As regards this clonotype: Its antigen remains unknown. Germline is not matched at one junction end, which may reflect a read error.

Study-level findings and limits: Tumors reached a significantly greater top-250-clone fraction than blood did (p = 0.039).

Total RNA amounting to around 530 ng was the source from which TCR beta cDNA was made with a constant-region primer. A slightly modified ARM-PCR protocol with three nested multiplex PCR rounds produced these TCR beta libraries. A C-beta reverse primer and TRBV1-TRBV30 forward primers served in each of the first two PCR rounds, at ten to eleven cycles apiece. TCRdb reprocessed the multiplex PCR reads with MiXCR, giving one entry per CDR3 protein. Of 300,000 to 350,000 distinct CDR3 sequences detected, about 65% appear once; the ten largest clones hold 5.5% to 8%. Germline V gene lookup returns CDR1 MDHEN and CDR2 SYDVKM. The CDR3 loop spans 14 amino acids.

This chain uses TRBV28 with TRBJ2-2, with 10 bases matching TRBD2. The sequencing sample was made of peripheral blood. This receptor was obtained from a man aged 35 to 55 with primary liver carcinoma and hepatitis B virus infection. CDR3 protein: CASLAGVYTGEPFF. In DNA form, the CDR3 reads TGTGCCAGCCTAGCGGGAGTTTACACCGGGGAGCCGTTTTTT.